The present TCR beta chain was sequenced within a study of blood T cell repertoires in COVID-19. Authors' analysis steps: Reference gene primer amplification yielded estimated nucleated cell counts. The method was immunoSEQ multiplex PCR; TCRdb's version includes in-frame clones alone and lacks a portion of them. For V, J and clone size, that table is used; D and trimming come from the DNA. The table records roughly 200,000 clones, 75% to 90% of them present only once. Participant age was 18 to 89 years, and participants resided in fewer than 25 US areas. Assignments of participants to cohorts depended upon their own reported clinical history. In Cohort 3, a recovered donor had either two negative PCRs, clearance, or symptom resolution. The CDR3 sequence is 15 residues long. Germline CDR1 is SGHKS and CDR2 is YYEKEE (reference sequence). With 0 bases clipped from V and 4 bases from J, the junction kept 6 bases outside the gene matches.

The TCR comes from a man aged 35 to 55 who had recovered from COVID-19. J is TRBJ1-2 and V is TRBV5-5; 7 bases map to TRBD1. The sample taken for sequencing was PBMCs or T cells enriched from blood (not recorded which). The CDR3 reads CASSLEAGGTYGYTF. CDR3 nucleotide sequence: TGTGCCAGCAGCTTGGAGGCAGGGGGAACCTATGGCTACACCTTC.